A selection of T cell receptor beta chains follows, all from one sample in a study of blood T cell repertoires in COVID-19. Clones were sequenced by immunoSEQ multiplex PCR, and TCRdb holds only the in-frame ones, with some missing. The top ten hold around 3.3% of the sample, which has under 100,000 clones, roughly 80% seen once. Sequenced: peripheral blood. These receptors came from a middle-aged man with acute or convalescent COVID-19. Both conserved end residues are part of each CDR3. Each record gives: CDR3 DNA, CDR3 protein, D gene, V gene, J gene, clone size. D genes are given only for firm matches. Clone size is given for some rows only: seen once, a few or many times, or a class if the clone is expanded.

cdr3_nt: TGTGCCATCAGGAACCGGGAGGAGAACACTGAAGCTTTCTTT; cdr3_aa: CAIRNREENTEAFF; d_call: -; v_call: TRBV10-3; j_call: TRBJ1-1; clone_size: -
cdr3_nt: TGTGCCAGCAGCTCCTCGGCGCGGGAGGGCCCAGATACGCAGTATTTT; cdr3_aa: CASSSSAREGPDTQYF; d_call: TRBD2; v_call: TRBV9; j_call: TRBJ2-3; clone_size: -
cdr3_nt: TGTGCCAGCAGCTCTCCGGTGAACACTGAAGCTTTCTTT; cdr3_aa: CASSSPVNTEAFF; d_call: -; v_call: TRBV7-2; j_call: TRBJ1-1; clone_size: -
cdr3_nt: TGTGCCAGCAGTTACTCCCGGACAGGGGGTATCGGCGGCTACACCTTC; cdr3_aa: CASSYSRTGGIGGYTF; d_call: TRBD1; v_call: TRBV6-5; j_call: TRBJ1-2; clone_size: once
cdr3_nt: TGCAGCGTTGACGCGGGCAGGGGTTCGTGGCGGTCGGAAGAGACCCAGTACTTC; cdr3_aa: CSVDAGRGSWRSEETQYF; d_call: -; v_call: TRBV29-1; j_call: TRBJ2-5; clone_size: -
cdr3_nt: TGTGCCAGCAGCCTACAGGGTGTTCAGGATAACTATGGCTACACCTTC; cdr3_aa: CASSLQGVQDNYGYTF; d_call: -; v_call: TRBV6-2/TRBV6-3; j_call: TRBJ1-2; clone_size: -
cdr3_nt: TGTGCCAGCAGCCGGGTCGGAGGGGCGGCCCAAGAGACCCAGTACTTC; cdr3_aa: CASSRVGGAAQETQYF; d_call: -; v_call: TRBV7-2; j_call: TRBJ2-5; clone_size: -
cdr3_nt: TGTGCCAGCAGTTTGGACTACTCCTACGAGCAGTACTTC; cdr3_aa: CASSLDYSYEQYF; d_call: -; v_call: TRBV27; j_call: TRBJ2-7; clone_size: -
cdr3_nt: TGTGCCAGCAGCCAAGATAGGACAGATCGTGGGTTCTTC; cdr3_aa: CASSQDRTDRGFF; d_call: -; v_call: TRBV14; j_call: TRBJ1-2; clone_size: once
cdr3_nt: TGTGCCAGCAGCTTACTAGCGGGAGTTAACAATGAGCAGTTCTTC; cdr3_aa: CASSLLAGVNNEQFF; d_call: TRBD2; v_call: TRBV7-2; j_call: TRBJ2-1; clone_size: -
cdr3_nt: TGTGCCAGCAGTCTCATTGGACAGGGTGGATCGTACGAGCAGTACTTC; cdr3_aa: CASSLIGQGGSYEQYF; d_call: TRBD1; v_call: TRBV28; j_call: TRBJ2-7; clone_size: -
cdr3_nt: TGTGCCATCAGTGAGTCCGGAGGGGGGGTAGGAGGCTACACCTTC; cdr3_aa: CAISESGGGVGGYTF; d_call: -; v_call: TRBV10-3; j_call: TRBJ1-2; clone_size: -
cdr3_nt: TGTGCCAGCAGCGTTCGGGACAGGGGACAAGAGACCCAGTACTTC; cdr3_aa: CASSVRDRGQETQYF; d_call: TRBD1; v_call: TRBV9; j_call: TRBJ2-5; clone_size: once
cdr3_nt: TGTGCCAGCTCAACGACTGGAGACACTGAAGCTTTCTTT; cdr3_aa: CASSTTGDTEAFF; d_call: -; v_call: TRBV18; j_call: TRBJ1-1; clone_size: -
cdr3_nt: TGTGCCAGCAGCCAGACGAGGGACACGACCTACGAGCAGTACTTC; cdr3_aa: CASSQTRDTTYEQYF; d_call: -; v_call: TRBV3-1/TRBV3-2; j_call: TRBJ2-7; clone_size: -
cdr3_nt: TGTGCCAGCAGCTTGGGCGGGGGCTCCTACAATGAGCAGTTCTTC; cdr3_aa: CASSLGGGSYNEQFF; d_call: TRBD2; v_call: TRBV13; j_call: TRBJ2-1; clone_size: -
cdr3_nt: TGTGCCAGCAGTTTGGGGGTAGGAGGGACCTCTGGCTACACCTTC; cdr3_aa: CASSLGVGGTSGYTF; d_call: -; v_call: TRBV27; j_call: TRBJ1-2; clone_size: once
cdr3_nt: TGTGCCAGCAGCCACAACAATCAGCCCCAGCATTTT; cdr3_aa: CASSHNNQPQHF; d_call: -; v_call: TRBV3-1/TRBV3-2; j_call: TRBJ1-5; clone_size: -
cdr3_nt: TGTGCCAGCAGGGGGACAGGGGGTAGCTACACCTTC; cdr3_aa: CASRGTGGSYTF; d_call: TRBD1; v_call: TRBV28; j_call: TRBJ1-2; clone_size: -
cdr3_nt: TGTGCCAGCAGCGTCCTCGGGCTAGCGGAAACCTACGAGCAGTACTTC; cdr3_aa: CASSVLGLAETYEQYF; d_call: TRBD2; v_call: TRBV9; j_call: TRBJ2-7; clone_size: -
cdr3_nt: TGTGCCAGCAGCTTGAGGCGTATGAACACTGAAGCTTTCTTT; cdr3_aa: CASSLRRMNTEAFF; d_call: -; v_call: TRBV7-9; j_call: TRBJ1-1; clone_size: -
cdr3_nt: TGTGCCAGCAGCGTACAGGGATTTACGATTGGCTACACCTTC; cdr3_aa: CASSVQGFTIGYTF; d_call: -; v_call: TRBV7-2; j_call: TRBJ1-2; clone_size: -
cdr3_nt: TGTGCCAGCAGCGTAGGCCAGCGGGAGATCAACGAGCAGTACTTC; cdr3_aa: CASSVGQREINEQYF; d_call: TRBD2; v_call: TRBV9; j_call: TRBJ2-7; clone_size: few
cdr3_nt: TGTGCCATCACGGGGGAAACCTACGAGCAGTACTTC; cdr3_aa: CAITGETYEQYF; d_call: -; v_call: TRBV10-3; j_call: TRBJ2-7; clone_size: -
cdr3_nt: TGTGCCAGCAGCCAGTCGATCCAAGAGACCCAGTACTTC; cdr3_aa: CASSQSIQETQYF; d_call: -; v_call: TRBV11-2; j_call: TRBJ2-5; clone_size: -
cdr3_nt: TGCGCCAGCAGCCAAGGGGACACTTTAGCCAAAAACATTCAGTACTTC; cdr3_aa: CASSQGDTLAKNIQYF; d_call: -; v_call: TRBV4-1; j_call: TRBJ2-4; clone_size: -
cdr3_nt: TGTGCCAGCTCACCAGGACTAGCGGACACCTACGAGCAGTACTTC; cdr3_aa: CASSPGLADTYEQYF; d_call: TRBD2; v_call: TRBV18; j_call: TRBJ2-7; clone_size: -
cdr3_nt: TGTGCCAGCAGCCCTCCAGGGGTTGGCTACACCTTC; cdr3_aa: CASSPPGVGYTF; d_call: -; v_call: TRBV7-9; j_call: TRBJ1-2; clone_size: -
cdr3_nt: TGTGCCAGCAGCTTGCCGGGTCGCGCTAGCACAGATACGCAGTATTTT; cdr3_aa: CASSLPGRASTDTQYF; d_call: -; v_call: TRBV5-4; j_call: TRBJ2-3; clone_size: -
cdr3_nt: TGTGCCAGCAGACCGAGGGGGAACAATGAGCAGTTCTTC; cdr3_aa: CASRPRGNNEQFF; d_call: -; v_call: TRBV7-2; j_call: TRBJ2-1; clone_size: -
cdr3_nt: TGTGCCAGCAGCGAATCCGGGACAGGGATAAGCTACGAGCAGTACTTC; cdr3_aa: CASSESGTGISYEQYF; d_call: TRBD1; v_call: TRBV7-2; j_call: TRBJ2-7; clone_size: -
cdr3_nt: TGTGCCAGCAGCTCCCCGACGGGCGGGGGGCCGGGATTGGATACGCAGTATTTT; cdr3_aa: CASSSPTGGGPGLDTQYF; d_call: TRBD2; v_call: TRBV13; j_call: TRBJ2-3; clone_size: -
cdr3_nt: TGTGCCAGCAGCCAAGATACAGGGGCCCCGAGCACTGAAGCTTTCTTT; cdr3_aa: CASSQDTGAPSTEAFF; d_call: TRBD1; v_call: TRBV3-1/TRBV3-2; j_call: TRBJ1-1; clone_size: -
cdr3_nt: TGTGCCACCAGCAGAGAGGCAGGGGTGGAGACCCAGTACTTC; cdr3_aa: CATSREAGVETQYF; d_call: -; v_call: TRBV15; j_call: TRBJ2-5; clone_size: -
cdr3_nt: TGTGCCATCGGCCGGAACACTGAAGCTTTCTTT; cdr3_aa: CAIGRNTEAFF; d_call: -; v_call: TRBV10-3; j_call: TRBJ1-1; clone_size: -
cdr3_nt: TGCGCCAGCAGCTTGGGACAGTTGAGCTCCTACGAGCAGTACTTC; cdr3_aa: CASSLGQLSSYEQYF; d_call: -; v_call: TRBV5-1; j_call: TRBJ2-7; clone_size: -
cdr3_nt: TGTGCCAGCAGTTACTCGTCGGGGACAGGATATTCACCCCTCCACTTT; cdr3_aa: CASSYSSGTGYSPLHF; d_call: TRBD1; v_call: TRBV6-5; j_call: TRBJ1-6; clone_size: -
cdr3_nt: TGTGCCAGCAGCGTAGTTGGCGGAGGGACTAGCGGGATGGGAAGCGAGCAGTACTTC; cdr3_aa: CASSVVGGGTSGMGSEQYF; d_call: TRBD2; v_call: TRBV9; j_call: TRBJ2-7; clone_size: -
cdr3_nt: TGTGCCATCAGTGAGTCTGGACTAGCGCGTGCCAATGAGCAGTTCTTC; cdr3_aa: CAISESGLARANEQFF; d_call: TRBD2; v_call: TRBV10-3; j_call: TRBJ2-1; clone_size: -
cdr3_nt: TGTGCCAGCAGCTTTCCGGGACAGGGTAATGAAAAACTGTTTTTT; cdr3_aa: CASSFPGQGNEKLFF; d_call: TRBD1; v_call: TRBV7-9; j_call: TRBJ1-4; clone_size: -
cdr3_nt: TGTGCCAGCAGTACAGCGACAGGGCGGAACACCGGGGAGCTGTTTTTT; cdr3_aa: CASSTATGRNTGELFF; d_call: TRBD1; v_call: TRBV2; j_call: TRBJ2-2; clone_size: once
cdr3_nt: TGTGCCAGCAGTGCCCAGGGGGTGAACACCGGGGAGCTGTTTTTT; cdr3_aa: CASSAQGVNTGELFF; d_call: TRBD1; v_call: TRBV2; j_call: TRBJ2-2; clone_size: few
cdr3_nt: TGTGCCAGCAGCTTAATAGGCGACAGGTTCTATGGCAATCAGCCCCAGCATTTT; cdr3_aa: CASSLIGDRFYGNQPQHF; d_call: -; v_call: TRBV7-2; j_call: TRBJ1-5; clone_size: -
cdr3_nt: TGTGCCAGCAGCGTAGGGACTAGCGGGAGTTTATACAATGAGCAGTTCTTC; cdr3_aa: CASSVGTSGSLYNEQFF; d_call: TRBD2; v_call: TRBV9; j_call: TRBJ2-1; clone_size: few
cdr3_nt: TGCGCCAGCAGCCCGGACATCTCCCCCTTAGGTTCACCCCTCCACTTT; cdr3_aa: CASSPDISPLGSPLHF; d_call: -; v_call: TRBV4-3; j_call: TRBJ1-6; clone_size: -
cdr3_nt: TGTGCCAGTAGGGACGTGGGGACAGGGGCCTACGAGCAGTACTTC; cdr3_aa: CASRDVGTGAYEQYF; d_call: TRBD1; v_call: TRBV19; j_call: TRBJ2-7; clone_size: -
cdr3_nt: TGTGCCAGCAGTGAACTGAGTCTTTCCTACGAGCAGTACTTC; cdr3_aa: CASSELSLSYEQYF; d_call: -; v_call: TRBV6-1; j_call: TRBJ2-7; clone_size: -
cdr3_nt: TGTGCCAGCAGCGTAGCGGGAGTGGGGAATGAGCAGTTCTTC; cdr3_aa: CASSVAGVGNEQFF; d_call: -; v_call: TRBV9; j_call: TRBJ2-1; clone_size: -